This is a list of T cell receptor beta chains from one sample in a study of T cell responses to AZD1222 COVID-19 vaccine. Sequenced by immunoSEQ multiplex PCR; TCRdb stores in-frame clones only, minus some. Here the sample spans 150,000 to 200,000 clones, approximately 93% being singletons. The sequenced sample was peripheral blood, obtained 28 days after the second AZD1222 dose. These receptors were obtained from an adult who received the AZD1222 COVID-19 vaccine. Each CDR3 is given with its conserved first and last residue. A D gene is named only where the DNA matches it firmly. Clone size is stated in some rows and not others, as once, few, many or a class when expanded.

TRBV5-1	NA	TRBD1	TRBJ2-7	TGCGCCAGTAAAGACAGGGTGAGCTCCTACGAGCAGTACTTC	CASKDRVSSYEQYF
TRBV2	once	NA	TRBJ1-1	TGTGCCAGCAAGGGGCAGGGGACATCGAACACTGAAGCTTTCTTT	CASKGQGTSNTEAFF
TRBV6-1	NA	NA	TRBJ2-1	TGTGCCAGCAGTGAAGCCGGGACTCTTTTGCGGAATGAGCAGTTCTTC	CASSEAGTLLRNEQFF
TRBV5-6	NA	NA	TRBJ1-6	TGTGCCAGCAAAGCGGGGCGTTTGTACTCACCCCTCCACTTT	CASKAGRLYSPLHF
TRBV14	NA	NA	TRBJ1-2	TGTGCCAGCAGCCAGTTCGGCAGATTACATGGCTACACCTTC	CASSQFGRLHGYTF
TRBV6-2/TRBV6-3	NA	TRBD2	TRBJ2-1	TGTGCCAGCAGTACCCGGACTAGCGACTCCTACAATGAGCAGTTCTTC	CASSTRTSDSYNEQFF
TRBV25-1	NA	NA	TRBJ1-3	TGTGCCAGCTCAATAGGTCGGGGGTCCGGAAACACCATATATTTT	CASSIGRGSGNTIYF
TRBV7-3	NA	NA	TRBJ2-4	TGTGCCAGCAGCGCCGGGACTGGGACAATAGCCAAAAACATTCAGTACTTC	CASSAGTGTIAKNIQYF
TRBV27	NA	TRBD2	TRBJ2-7	TGTGCCAGCAGTCCCTATAGCGGGGACTACTACGAGCAGTACTTC	CASSPYSGDYYEQYF
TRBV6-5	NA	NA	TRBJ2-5	TGTGCCAGCAGCCGACAGTACCAAGAGACCCAGTACTTC	CASSRQYQETQYF
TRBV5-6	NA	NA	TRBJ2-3	TGTGCCAGCAGACGCCGACCGGGACATAGCACAGATACGCAGTATTTT	CASRRRPGHSTDTQYF
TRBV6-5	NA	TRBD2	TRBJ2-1	TGTGCCACCTCGAGTACTAGCGGGGGCAATGAGCAGTTCTTC	CATSSTSGGNEQFF
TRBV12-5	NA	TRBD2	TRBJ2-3	TGTGCTAGTGGCCCACTAGCGGGTACAGATACGCAGTATTTT	CASGPLAGTDTQYF
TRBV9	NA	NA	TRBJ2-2	TGTGCCAGCAGCGTGCAGCCAAACACCGGGGAGCTGTTTTTT	CASSVQPNTGELFF